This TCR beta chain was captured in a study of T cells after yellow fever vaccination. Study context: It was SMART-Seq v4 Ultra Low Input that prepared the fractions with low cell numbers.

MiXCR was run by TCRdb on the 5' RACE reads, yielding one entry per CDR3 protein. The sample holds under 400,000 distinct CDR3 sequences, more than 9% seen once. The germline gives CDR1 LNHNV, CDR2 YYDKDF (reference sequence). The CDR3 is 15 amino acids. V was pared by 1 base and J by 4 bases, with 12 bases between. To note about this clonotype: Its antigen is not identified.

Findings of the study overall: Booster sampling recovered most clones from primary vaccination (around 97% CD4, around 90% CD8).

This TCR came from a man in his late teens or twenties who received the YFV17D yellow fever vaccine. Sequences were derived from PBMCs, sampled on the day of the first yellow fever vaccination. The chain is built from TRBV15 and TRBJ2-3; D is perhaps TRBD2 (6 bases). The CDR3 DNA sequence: TGTGCCACCAGCAGAGGTGGGGGGTCGGCAGATACGCAGTATTTT. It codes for CATSRGGGSADTQYF.